The 28 T cell receptor beta chains below all came from one sample that was sequenced in a study of identifying expanded T cells in peripheral blood. TCRdb keeps only in-frame clones here, not all; method: immunoSEQ multiplex PCR. The sample lists around 130,000 clones; around nine tenths were seen once. Sequenced: blood. Receptors originate from a person aged 18-70 years in good health.

In its sample, this clone was seen a few times. The chain employs TRBV5-1 and TRBJ2-1; D remains unclear. Germline V gene lookup returns CDR1 SGHRS and CDR2 YFSETQ. This CDR3 has 14 amino acids. The V and J ends lost 5 bases and 0 bases respectively, with 9 bases between them. In DNA form, the CDR3 reads TGCGCCAGCAGGGACCCGGTCTCCTACAATGAGCAGTTCTTC. This gives the protein CASRDPVSYNEQFF.

This clone was observed a handful of times. This chain uses TRBV10-3 with TRBJ2-1; 12 positions match TRBD2. The CDR3 totals 17 residues. Germline loops: CDR1 ENHRY, CDR2 SYGVKD. The ends lost 5 bases at V and 5 bases at J; junction bases unmatched: 10. The CDR3 spells CAISPRSTSGSDNEQFF. CDR3 bases: TGTGCCATCAGTCCCAGATCGACTAGCGGGAGTGACAATGAGCAGTTCTTC.

Only one count was recorded for this clone. CDR3 in amino acids: CSVEIGRGNEAFF. The CDR3 DNA reads TGCAGCGTTGAAATAGGACGGGGTAATGAAGCTTTCTTT. This rearrangement joins TRBV29-1 to TRBJ1-1; D call uncertain. The V gene lost 2 bases and the J gene lost 7 bases, with 14 bases spanning the gap. CDR1 SQVTM and CDR2 ANQGSEA come from the germline V gene. The CDR3 has 13 amino acids.

Comments on this clone: At one end the junction does not follow the germline gene, possibly because of a read error. V usage is TRBV2 and J usage is TRBJ1-1; D might be TRBD1 (6 bases). Germline-derived CDR1 and CDR2 are SNHLY and FYNNEI. The CDR3 runs 14 residues. The CDR3, as DNA: TGTGCCAGCAGTACACAGGGTGACTCCCCTGACGCTTTCTTT. It encodes CASSTQGDSPDAFF. The full variable domain, with the rest looked up from reference TRBV2 and TRBJ1-1, is EPEVTQTPSHQVTQMGQEVILRCVPISNHLYFYWYRQILGQKVEFLVSFYNNEISEKSEIFDDQFSVERPDGSNFTLKIRSTKLEDSAMYFCASSTQGDSPDAFFGQGTRLTVV.

The chain joins TRBV7-9 to TRBJ2-1, with D possibly being TRBD1 (6 bases). Germline CDR1 and CDR2: SEHNR and FQNEAQ (reference sequence). V lost 2 bases and J 9 bases, leaving 11 bases between the germline ends. The CDR3 extends over 13 amino acids. The CDR3 DNA follows: TGTGCCAGCAGCTTATCAGGGGTCGGTGAGCAGTTCTTC. Translating gives CASSLSGVGEQFF.

The chain uses TRBV2 and TRBJ2-5; D is uncertain. The V gene lost 0 bases and the J gene lost 0 bases, with 5 bases spanning the gap. The CDR3 runs 14 residues. Germline values: CDR1 SNHLY, CDR2 FYNNEI. The CDR3 DNA is TGTGCCAGCAGTGAAGCACGCTACCAAGAGACCCAGTACTTC. This sequence encodes CASSEARYQETQYF.

The rearrangement joins TRBV14 to TRBJ2-2; D unresolved. The germline V gene has CDR1 SGHDN and CDR2 FVKESK. V shed 5 bases and J shed 6 bases, with 10 bases lying between them. This CDR3 contains 13 residues. In DNA, the CDR3 is TGTGCCAGCAGCAAATTGGTTGCCGGGGAGCTGTTTTTT. This translates into CASSKLVAGELFF.

This clone was picked up one time. V and J are TRBV7-3 and TRBJ2-2; D ambiguous. This CDR3 is built from 14 residues. Trimming took 4 bases from V and 1 from J, leaving 7 bases between them. The germline V gene encodes CDR1 SGHTA and CDR2 FQGTGA. The CDR3 bases are TGTGCCAGCAGCTCCTATAAGAACACCGGGGAGCTGTTTTTT. Protein sequence: CASSSYKNTGELFF.

The chain is built from TRBV5-6 and TRBJ2-5, with D maybe TRBD2 (5 bases). The germline CDR1 and CDR2 sequences are SGHDT and YYEEEE. This CDR3 contains 14 residues. Trimming left V 1 base short and J 5 bases short, with 12 bases between. The CDR3 here is CASSLFSVGETQYF. The CDR3 coding sequence is TGTGCCAGCAGCTTGTTTAGCGTTGGGGAGACCCAGTACTTC.

The genes are TRBV7-9 and TRBJ1-1; TRBD1 agrees at 10 bases. Germline V CDR1 and CDR2: SEHNR, FQNEAQ (reference sequence). Losses at the gene ends were 6 bases for V and 3 bases for J; bases not matched to a gene: 1. The CDR3 runs 13 residues. The CDR3 loop reads CASRTGGDTEAFF. CDR3 coding DNA: TGTGCCAGCAGGACAGGGGGCGACACTGAAGCTTTCTTT.

The chain couples TRBV6-6 to TRBJ1-1, with D possibly TRBD1 on 6 matching bases. The CDR3 runs 13 residues. The germline V gene has CDR1 MNHNY and CDR2 SVGAGI (reference sequence). V was cut by 7 bases and J by 3 bases, with 12 bases left in between. This chain's CDR3 is CASTRGQDTEAFF. CDR3 DNA sequence: TGTGCCAGCACCAGGGGACAAGACACTGAAGCTTTCTTT.

This sequence joins TRBV5-6 and TRBJ2-3, with 7 nucleotides matching TRBD1. Germline loops: CDR1 SGHDT, CDR2 YYEEEE. The CDR3 loop spans 16 amino acids. V lost 0 bases and J lost 0; bases outside the gene matches: 4. The CDR3 loop is CASSLVPGQSTDTQYF. DNA of the CDR3: TGTGCCAGCAGCTTGGTGCCGGGACAGAGCACAGATACGCAGTATTTT.

This clone appeared a few times. This rearrangement joins TRBV20-1 to TRBJ2-3; D is undetermined. This CDR3 is 11 amino acids long. Germline V gene lookup returns CDR1 DFQATT and CDR2 SNEGSKA (reference sequence). The V end lost 7 bases, the J end lost 6 bases, and 11 bases lay between the germline ends. As DNA, the CDR3 is TGCAGTGTTTACCTTAGGGATACGCAGTATTTT. Its translation: CSVYLRDTQYF.

The rearrangement joins TRBV18 to TRBJ2-1; no reliable D call. Germline loops: CDR1 KGHSH, CDR2 LQKENI. Trimming took off 6 bases at V and 15 bases at J, with 18 bases between the two ends. The CDR3 is made up of 12 amino acids. The CDR3 DNA reads as TGTGCCAGCTCGCATTTCCTGGAAGACCCGTTCTTC. Translated: CASSHFLEDPFF.

This chain joins TRBV11-1 and TRBJ1-2, with D possibly TRBD1 on 5 matching bases. The CDR3 consists of 15 residues. V was shortened by 5 bases and J by 8 bases, with 21 bases between the two germline ends. The V gene's germline CDR1 is SGHAT and CDR2 FQDESV (reference sequence). CDR3 in amino acids: CASSAARTILSGYTF. DNA of the CDR3: TGTGCCAGCAGCGCGGCCCGGACAATCTTAAGCGGCTACACCTTC.

The V and J genes are TRBV4-2 and TRBJ2-7; D gene uncertain. The CDR3 is 15 residues long. V lost 0 bases and J lost 2, with 11 bases in between. Germline V gene sequence: CDR1 LGHNA, CDR2 YNFKEQ. The DNA of the CDR3 is TGTGCCAGCAGCCAAGACTTGGTCGGAGCCTACGAGCAGTACTTC. Translation: CASSQDLVGAYEQYF.

This chain links TRBV7-8 with TRBJ2-5; D may be TRBD1 or TRBD2 (5 bases each). This CDR3 is built from 15 residues. The germline V gene encodes CDR1 SGHVS and CDR2 FQNEAQ. V dropped 1 base and J dropped 4 bases, with 13 bases sitting between them. CDR3 sequence (DNA): TGTGCCAGCAGCTTAGAGGGGTCTGGAGGAGAGACCCAGTACTTC. Protein: CASSLEGSGGETQYF. Based on the CDR3 plus reference TRBV7-8 and TRBJ2-5, the full variable domain is GAGVSQSPRYKVAKRGQDVALRCDPISGHVSLFWYQQALGQGPEFLTYFQNEAQLDKSGLPSDRFFAERPEGSVSTLKIQRTQQEDSAVYLCASSLEGSGGETQYFGPGTRLLVL.

The gene calls are TRBV14 and TRBJ2-1; tentatively, D is TRBD1 (5 bases). V lost 4 bases to trimming and J lost 5 bases, with 9 bases between them. This CDR3 is built from 13 residues. Germline CDR1 and CDR2: SGHDN and FVKESK. CDR3 nucleotides: TGTGCCAGCAGCCGGAACAGGAACAATGAGCAGTTCTTC. Translating gives CASSRNRNNEQFF.

The chain uses TRBV6-4 and TRBJ2-1; 8 nucleotides match TRBD2. V trimming: 0 bases; J trimming: 7 bases; junction bases outside the gene matches: 8. The CDR3 is made up of 16 amino acids. Germline CDR1 MRHNA, CDR2 SNTAGT. CDR3 residues: CASSDSKWTGGNEQFF. CDR3 nucleotide sequence: TGTGCCAGCAGTGACTCGAAGTGGACGGGGGGGAATGAGCAGTTCTTC.

V and J are TRBV2 and TRBJ1-5; 9 bases line up with TRBD1. The V segment lost 4 bases and the J segment 1 base; nucleotides outside the gene matches: 2. This CDR3 contains 15 residues. The germline gives CDR1 SNHLY, CDR2 FYNNEI. The CDR3 DNA sequence: TGTGCCAGCAGTGCGACAGGGGGAAGCAATCAGCCCCAGCATTTT. This sequence encodes CASSATGGSNQPQHF.

The J gene is TRBJ2-7, the V gene TRBV7-3; 9 bases agree with TRBD1. Trimming cost V 3 bases and J 1 base; bases outside gene matches: 7. This CDR3 is built from 16 residues. Germline CDR1 is SGHTA and CDR2 is FQGTGA. As DNA, the CDR3 is TGTGCCAGCAGCTTCCCCCGGGACAGGGCTTCCTACGAGCAGTACTTC. Protein product: CASSFPRDRASYEQYF.

CDR3 loop: CAISQQGSNYGYTF. CDR3 bases: TGTGCCATCAGCCAACAGGGTTCTAACTATGGCTACACCTTC. The chain carries TRBV10-3 and TRBJ1-2, with a tentative D call TRBD1 (6 bases). V lost 6 bases and J lost 0, with 11 bases in between. Germline V gene data show CDR1 as ENHRY and CDR2 as SYGVKD. The CDR3 loop spans 14 amino acids.

The rearrangement links TRBV15 to TRBJ1-4; D not resolved. CDR1 is LNHNV, CDR2 YYDKDF, per germline (reference sequence). The CDR3 totals 17 residues. Trimming pared 0 bases from V and 8 bases from J, leaving 19 bases between. CDR3 sequence: CATSREKWTGEHEKLFF. Here the CDR3 DNA reads TGTGCCACCAGCAGAGAGAAATGGACCGGTGAGCACGAAAAACTGTTTTTT.

The chain couples TRBV10-3 to TRBJ1-1; 11 nucleotides align to TRBD1. This CDR3 comprises 14 residues. Germline lookup yields CDR1 ENHRY and CDR2 SYGVKD. J was trimmed by 0 bases and V by 6 bases; bases with no gene match: 0. The CDR3 sequence is CAIRGQGVNTEAFF. Written as DNA, the CDR3 is TGTGCCATCAGGGGACAGGGGGTGAACACTGAAGCTTTCTTT.

The J gene is TRBJ1-1, the V gene TRBV7-3; possible D gene TRBD1, 5 bases. CDR1 SGHTA and CDR2 FQGTGA come from the germline V gene. CDR3 length: 14 residues. Trimming stripped 6 bases from V and 5 bases from J, with 16 bases between. The CDR3 DNA follows: TGTGCCAGCAGTACAACAGGAAGCGGGACTGAAGCTTTCTTT. The encoded protein is CASSTTGSGTEAFF.

The chain carries TRBV18 and TRBJ1-1; D possibly corresponds to TRBD1 (5 bases). The CDR3 runs 17 residues. The V end lost 0 bases, the J end lost 0 bases, and 14 bases lay between the germline ends. Germline V gene data show CDR1 as KGHSH and CDR2 as LQKENI. The CDR3 coding sequence is TGTGCCAGCTCACCACCGGGACTGACCTCGTTGAACACTGAAGCTTTCTTT. The encoded protein is CASSPPGLTSLNTEAFF.

This chain links TRBV18 with TRBJ1-5; no clear D. In germline, CDR1 is KGHSH, CDR2 LQKENI. This CDR3 is 15 amino acids long. V was clipped by 3 bases and J by 1 base, with 10 bases between them. CDR3 nucleotides: TGTGCCAGCTCACCGTCGGGAGGGAGCAATCAGCCCCAGCATTTT. Residues: CASSPSGGSNQPQHF. The full variable domain, completed using reference TRBV18 and TRBJ1-5, is NAGVMQNPRHLVRRRGQEARLRCSPMKGHSHVYWYRQLPEEGLKFMVYLQKENIIDESGMPKERFSAEFPKEGPSILRIQQVVRGDSAAYFCASSPSGGSNQPQHFGDGTRLSIL.

This clone was found once. The chain recombines TRBV25-1 with TRBJ1-6, with D perhaps matching TRBD1 (5 bases). The germline V and J ends were trimmed by 8 bases and 8 bases, with 25 bases remaining between them. The length of the CDR3 is 17 residues. CDR1 is MGHDK, CDR2 SYGVNS, per germline. The CDR3 here is CASPQPRTHPGDSPLHF. As DNA, the CDR3 is TGTGCCAGCCCTCAACCACGGACACACCCGGGGGATTCACCCCTCCACTTT.